A single sample is the source of the 23 T cell receptor beta chains below, sequenced in a study of blood T cell repertoires in COVID-19. Data came from immunoSEQ multiplex PCR; TCRdb stores just in-frame clones and leaves some out. The table has fewer than 250,000 clones, about 81% seen once. The sequencing sample was made of peripheral blood. All receptors derive from a woman aged 55-69 years with COVID-19, enrolled during active disease.

V and J are TRBV6-5 and TRBJ1-1, with a weak D call TRBD1 (6 bases). The CDR3 runs 13 residues. From germline, CDR1 is MNHEY and CDR2 SVGAGI. Trimming stripped 6 bases from V and 2 bases from J, with 10 bases between. The CDR3 DNA follows: TGTGCCAGCAGAGGACAGCCTAACACTGAAGCTTTCTTT. This sequence encodes CASRGQPNTEAFF.

This clone showed up just once. The gene calls are TRBV9 and TRBJ1-2, with TRBD1 identical over 7 bases. In germline, CDR1 is SGDLS, CDR2 YYNGEE. V gave up 1 base and J gave up 3 bases; unmatched junction bases: 3. The CDR3 is 14 residues long. The CDR3 here is CASSVTGTDYGYTF. For the CDR3, the DNA is TGTGCCAGCAGCGTAACCGGGACAGACTATGGCTACACCTTC.

This clone was observed a few times. The CDR3 reads CASSSGGAKNTEAFF. The CDR3 coding sequence is TGCGCCAGCAGCTCGGGTGGAGCTAAGAACACTGAAGCTTTCTTT. This chain joins TRBV5-1 and TRBJ1-1; D gene uncertain. V was trimmed by 3 bases and J by 1 base, leaving 13 bases between them. CDR1 is SGHRS, CDR2 YFSETQ, per germline. The CDR3 spans 15 residues. Variable domain in full (rest from reference TRBV5-1 and TRBJ1-1): KAGVTQTPRYLIKTRGQQVTLSCSPISGHRSVSWYQQTPGQGLQFLFEYFSETQRNKGNFPGRFSGRQFSNSRSEMNVSTLELGDSALYLCASSSGGAKNTEAFFGQGTRLTVV.

The chain employs TRBV10-3 and TRBJ2-3; a weak D match, TRBD2 (5 bases). This CDR3 comprises 14 residues. Trimming removed 0 bases from V and 10 bases from J, with 14 bases in between. CDR1 is ENHRY and CDR2 is SYGVKD in the germline V gene. The CDR3: CAISESGSGVAQYF. The CDR3 DNA sequence: TGTGCCATCAGTGAGTCGGGGAGTGGCGTGGCGCAGTATTTT.

The chain's CDR3 is CASSLDGGGNQPQHF. CDR3 sequence (DNA): TGCGCCAGCAGCTTGGACGGGGGAGGCAATCAGCCCCAGCATTTT. This chain uses TRBV5-1 with TRBJ1-5; perhaps TRBD1 as D (5 bases). CDR1 SGHRS and CDR2 YFSETQ come from the germline V gene. This CDR3 contains 15 residues. V was cut by 0 bases and J by 2 bases, with 9 bases left in between.

This chain links TRBV7-2 with TRBJ1-1, with D perhaps TRBD1 (6 bases). The CDR3 loop spans 15 amino acids. Germline-derived CDR1 and CDR2 are SGHTA and FQGNSA. V dropped 4 bases and J dropped 1 base, with 13 bases sitting between them. This CDR3 is CASSSTGLTNTEAFF. CDR3 in DNA: TGTGCCAGCAGCTCTACAGGGTTAACGAACACTGAAGCTTTCTTT.

This sequence joins TRBV10-1 and TRBJ2-1, with 7 bases that match TRBD2. J gave up 5 bases and V 6 bases, and 13 bases lay outside the gene matches. The V gene's germline CDR1 is WNHNN and CDR2 SYGVQD (reference sequence). The CDR3 has 16 amino acids. The CDR3 DNA follows: TGCGCCAGCAGCCCTGAGTCCGGACTAGGGGACAATGAGCAGTTCTTC. Protein product: CASSPESGLGDNEQFF.

This clone was picked up a small number of times. This rearrangement joins TRBV4-1 to TRBJ1-6, with TRBD1 identical over 8 bases. Germline assignment: CDR1 MGHRA and CDR2 YSYEKL. The CDR3 extends over 15 amino acids. J lost 9 bases, V lost 1 base, and 5 bases had no gene match. The CDR3 sequence: CASSQAGQGGSPLHF. The CDR3 DNA reads TGCGCCAGCAGCCAAGCAGGACAGGGCGGTTCACCCCTCCACTTT.

In nucleotides, the CDR3 is TGTGCCACCAGTGATTCCTCCGGGACAGGGGTAATGAATGAGCAGTTCTTC. Protein product: CATSDSSGTGVMNEQFF. The chain has TRBV24-1 and TRBJ2-1, with TRBD1 matching over 10 bases. Germline CDR1 is KGHDR and CDR2 is SFDVKD. V lost 2 bases to trimming and J lost 7 bases; unmatched junction nucleotides: 10. The CDR3 length is 17 residues.

The V and J genes are TRBV7-2 and TRBJ2-7; 9 bases are a match to TRBD2. Per germline, CDR1 SGHTA and CDR2 FQGNSA. J was trimmed by 5 bases and V by 0 bases; bases with no gene match: 11. This CDR3 comprises 17 residues. CDR3 sequence: CASSLAQGLATNNEQYF. CDR3 bases: TGTGCCAGCAGCTTAGCCCAAGGACTAGCGACGAACAACGAGCAGTACTTC.

The chain carries TRBV29-1 and TRBJ1-2, with D perhaps TRBD1 (6 bases). Germline values: CDR1 SQVTM, CDR2 ANQGSEA. Trimming pared 4 bases from V and 8 bases from J, leaving 17 bases between. The CDR3 extends over 13 amino acids. In DNA, the CDR3 is TGCAGCGTTGTCGAGGGGGTCTATCGGGGCTACACCTTC. It translates to CSVVEGVYRGYTF.

The chain combines TRBV6-6 with TRBJ2-7; 7 nucleotides line up with TRBD2. This CDR3 contains 14 residues. Germline V gene sequence: CDR1 MNHNY, CDR2 SVGAGI (reference sequence). V lost 8 bases to trimming and J lost 2 bases; unmatched junction nucleotides: 9. The CDR3 spells CASRTGGVTYEQYV. CDR3 bases: TGTGCCAGCCGTACTGGGGGGGTAACCTACGAGCAGTACGTC.

The table lists this clone with a count of one. The chain combines TRBV5-4 with TRBJ1-4; D is unclear. V was trimmed by 4 bases and J by 2 bases, leaving 18 bases between them. The CDR3 is 17 amino acids. Germline V lookup: CDR1 SGHNT, CDR2 YYREEE (reference sequence). The CDR3 DNA is TGTGCCAGCAGCCCCGGACTGCCCCGCGGTACTAATGAAAAACTGTTTTTT. Translated, it gives CASSPGLPRGTNEKLFF.

The sample holds a few counts of this clone. The rearrangement uses TRBV6-5 and TRBJ2-7; no clear D. The germline V gene has CDR1 MNHEY and CDR2 SVGAGI. The CDR3 is 13 residues long. Trimming removed 11 bases from V and 5 bases from J, with 19 bases in between. The CDR3 reads CAPTDDTRDEQYF. The CDR3 DNA is TGTGCCCCGACCGATGATACTCGGGACGAGCAGTACTTC.

This chain uses TRBV5-3 with TRBJ1-6; tentative D call: TRBD1 (5 bases). TRBV5-3 is an ORF, and what it does is uncertain. Trimming pared 3 bases from V and 0 bases from J, leaving 25 bases between. This CDR3 is built from 21 residues. The CDR3 nucleotides read TGTGCCAGAAGCTCATACCGCGGGGGGGAAAGGGTCAGCTCCTATAATTCACCCCTCCACTTT. Amino acid sequence: CARSSYRGGERVSSYNSPLHF.

The chain employs TRBV7-8 and TRBJ2-7; weak D call: TRBD2 (7 bases). The V end was cut by 6 bases, the J end by 2 bases, with 20 bases between. Germline assignment: CDR1 SGHVS and CDR2 FQNEAQ. There are 16 residues in the CDR3. In DNA, the CDR3 is TGTGCCAGCAGTCCCCAGGTGGGGGGGCACACCTACGAGCAGTACTTC. This encodes CASSPQVGGHTYEQYF.

V is TRBV7-9 and J is TRBJ2-5, with 10 bases that match TRBD1. V gave up 5 bases and J gave up 3 bases; unmatched junction bases: 6. The CDR3 loop spans 15 amino acids. CDR1 and CDR2 (germline): SEHNR, FQNEAQ (reference sequence). The CDR3 coding sequence is TGTGCCAGCAGCCCGACCGGGACAGGGGAAGAGACCCAGTACTTC. Translation: CASSPTGTGEETQYF.

V gene TRBV5-1 combines with J gene TRBJ2-5, with D perhaps matching TRBD2 (5 bases). The germline CDR1 and CDR2 sequences are SGHRS and YFSETQ. CDR3 length: 14 residues. The V gene lost 4 bases and the J gene lost 4 bases, with 14 bases spanning the gap. CDR3 nucleotides: TGCGCCAGCAGCGCCTCCGGGATCGGAGAGACCCAGTACTTC. This codes for CASSASGIGETQYF.

This clone is a singleton in its sample. The chain couples TRBV19 to TRBJ2-5, with TRBD2 identical over 13 bases. The J segment lost 6 bases and the V segment lost 4 bases, leaving 14 bases of the junction unmatched. The CDR3 sequence is 18 residues long. The germline CDR1 and CDR2 sequences are LNHDA and SQIVND (reference sequence). The CDR3: CASSTTSGGATGTKTQYF. The CDR3 DNA follows: TGTGCCAGTAGTACAACTAGCGGGGGGGCCACTGGTACAAAGACCCAGTACTTC.

The V and J genes are TRBV28 and TRBJ1-1; D is possibly TRBD1 (5 bases). The CDR3 totals 15 residues. From germline, CDR1 is MDHEN and CDR2 SYDVKM. Trimming took off 6 bases at V and 1 base at J, with 15 bases between the two ends. For the CDR3, the DNA is TGTGCCAGCAGCCTTTCGGAGGGGTGGAACACTGAAGCTTTCTTT. As protein: CASSLSEGWNTEAFF.

This chain connects TRBV2 to TRBJ1-4; D is undetermined. The CDR3 length is 14 residues. Trimming took 6 bases from V and 3 from J, leaving 11 bases between them. Germline V lookup: CDR1 SNHLY, CDR2 FYNNEI. The CDR3 DNA sequence: TGTGCCAGCAGGTCGGGAGGGTCTAATGAAAAACTGTTTTTT. Translation: CASRSGGSNEKLFF.

The chain couples TRBV13 to TRBJ2-7, with D possibly matching TRBD1 (7 bases). CDR1 is PRHDT and CDR2 is FYEKMQ in the germline V gene (reference sequence). CDR3 length: 14 amino acids. V was clipped by 2 bases and J by 4 bases, with 12 bases between them. DNA for the CDR3: TGTGCCAGCAGCTTAAGCCAGGGGGGATACGAGCAGTACGTC. Amino acids: CASSLSQGGYEQYV.

The CDR3 protein is CASRFWRLASYEQYF. The CDR3 DNA reads TGTGCCAGCAGATTTTGGAGACTAGCGTCATACGAGCAGTACTTC. The chain couples TRBV28 to TRBJ2-7, with 8 bases fitting TRBD2. Germline values: CDR1 MDHEN, CDR2 SYDVKM. The CDR3 spans 15 residues. Trimming at V came to 6 bases and at J to 4 bases, leaving 11 bases not matched to a gene.